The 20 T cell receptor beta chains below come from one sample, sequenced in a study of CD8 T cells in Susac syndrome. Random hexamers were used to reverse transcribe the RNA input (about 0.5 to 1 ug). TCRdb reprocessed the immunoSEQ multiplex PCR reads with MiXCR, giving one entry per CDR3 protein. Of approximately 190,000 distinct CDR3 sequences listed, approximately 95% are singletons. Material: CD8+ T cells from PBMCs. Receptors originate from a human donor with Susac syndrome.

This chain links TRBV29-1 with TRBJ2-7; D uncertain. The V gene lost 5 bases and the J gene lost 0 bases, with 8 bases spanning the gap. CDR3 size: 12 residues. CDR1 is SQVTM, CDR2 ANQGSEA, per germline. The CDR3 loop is CSVSQASYEQYF. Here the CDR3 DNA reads TGCAGCGTTTCGCAGGCCTCCTACGAGCAGTACTTC.

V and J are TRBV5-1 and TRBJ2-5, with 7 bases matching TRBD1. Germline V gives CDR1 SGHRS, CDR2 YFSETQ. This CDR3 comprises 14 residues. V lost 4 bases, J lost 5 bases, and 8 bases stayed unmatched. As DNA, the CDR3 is TGCGCCAGCAGCCCGGACAGGATTGAGGAGACCCAGTACTTC. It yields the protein CASSPDRIEETQYF. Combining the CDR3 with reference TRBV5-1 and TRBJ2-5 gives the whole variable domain KAGVTQTPRYLIKTRGQQVTLSCSPISGHRSVSWYQQTPGQGLQFLFEYFSETQRNKGNFPGRFSGRQFSNSRSEMNVSTLELGDSALYLCASSPDRIEETQYFGPGTRLLVL.

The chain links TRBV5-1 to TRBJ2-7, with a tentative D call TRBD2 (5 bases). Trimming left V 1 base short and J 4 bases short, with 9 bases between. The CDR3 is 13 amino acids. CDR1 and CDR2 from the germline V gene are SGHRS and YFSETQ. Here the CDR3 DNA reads TGCGCCAGCAGCTTGATGACGGGGTACGAGCAGTACTTC. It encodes CASSLMTGYEQYF.

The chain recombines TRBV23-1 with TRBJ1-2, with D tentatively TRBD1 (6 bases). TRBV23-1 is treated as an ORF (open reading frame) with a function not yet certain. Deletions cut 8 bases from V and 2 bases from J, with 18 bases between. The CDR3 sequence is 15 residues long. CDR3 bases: TGCGCCAGCCCCTCTAGGGGGGCGCTAAACTATGGCTACACCTTC. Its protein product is CASPSRGALNYGYTF.

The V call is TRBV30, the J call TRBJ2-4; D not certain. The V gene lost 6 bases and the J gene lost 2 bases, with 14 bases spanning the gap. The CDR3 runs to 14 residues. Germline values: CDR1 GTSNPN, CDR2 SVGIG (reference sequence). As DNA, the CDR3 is TGTGCCTGTTACAATCCGGGTTCCAAAAACATTCAGTACTTC. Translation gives CACYNPGSKNIQYF.

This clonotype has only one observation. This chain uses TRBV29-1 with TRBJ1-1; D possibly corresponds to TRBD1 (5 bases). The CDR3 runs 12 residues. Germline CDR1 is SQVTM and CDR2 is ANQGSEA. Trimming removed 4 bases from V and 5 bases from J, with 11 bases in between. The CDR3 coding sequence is TGCAGCGTTGCAGGGAGGGGTACTGAAGCTTTCTTT. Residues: CSVAGRGTEAFF.

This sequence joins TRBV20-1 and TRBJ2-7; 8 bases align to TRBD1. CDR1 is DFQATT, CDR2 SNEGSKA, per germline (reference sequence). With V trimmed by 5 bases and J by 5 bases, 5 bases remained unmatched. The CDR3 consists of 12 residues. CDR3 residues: CSAPTGVHEQYF. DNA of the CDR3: TGCAGTGCTCCGACAGGGGTCCACGAGCAGTACTTC.

The CDR3 nucleotides are TGTGCCAGCAGCCAAGATGGCCCCGGGACACATATGAACACTGAAGCTTTCTTT. This codes for CASSQDGPGTHMNTEAFF. V gene TRBV3-1 combines with J gene TRBJ1-1, with D possibly matching TRBD1 (6 bases). CDR1 LGHDT and CDR2 YNNKEL come from the germline V gene (reference sequence). Between the trimmed V and J ends, which lost 0 bases and 0 bases, there was a span of 17 bases. There are 18 residues in the CDR3.

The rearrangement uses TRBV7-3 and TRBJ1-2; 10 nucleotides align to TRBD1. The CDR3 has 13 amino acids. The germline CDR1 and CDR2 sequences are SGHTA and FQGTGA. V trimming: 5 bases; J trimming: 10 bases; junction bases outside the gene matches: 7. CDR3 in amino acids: CASSPGTGASYTF. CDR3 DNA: TGTGCCAGCAGCCCCGGGACAGGGGCCTCCTACACCTTC.

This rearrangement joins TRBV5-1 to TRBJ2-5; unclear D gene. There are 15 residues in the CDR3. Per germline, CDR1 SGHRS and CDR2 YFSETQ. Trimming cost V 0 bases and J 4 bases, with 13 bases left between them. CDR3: CASSLENGSGETQYF. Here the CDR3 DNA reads TGCGCCAGCAGCTTGGAGAATGGGTCCGGAGAGACCCAGTACTTC.

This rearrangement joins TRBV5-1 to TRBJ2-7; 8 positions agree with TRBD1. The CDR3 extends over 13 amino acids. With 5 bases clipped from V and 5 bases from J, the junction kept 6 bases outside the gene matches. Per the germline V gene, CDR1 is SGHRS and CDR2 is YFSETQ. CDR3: CASRWTGMDEQYF. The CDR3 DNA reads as TGCGCCAGCAGATGGACAGGGATGGACGAGCAGTACTTC.

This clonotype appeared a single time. The DNA of the CDR3 is TGTGCCAGCAGTCCGCCGGGACACCTGGGGTTAGACATTCAGTACTTC. Amino acids: CASSPPGHLGLDIQYF. V gene TRBV12-3 or TRBV12-4 combines with J gene TRBJ2-4; tentative D call: TRBD1 (6 bases). The CDR3 covers 16 residues. The V end was cut by 5 bases, the J end by 8 bases, with 22 bases between.

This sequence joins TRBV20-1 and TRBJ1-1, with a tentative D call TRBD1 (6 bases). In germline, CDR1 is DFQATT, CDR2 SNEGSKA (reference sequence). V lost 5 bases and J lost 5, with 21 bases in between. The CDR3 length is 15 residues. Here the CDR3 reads CSALPLGQGNTEAFF. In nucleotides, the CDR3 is TGCAGTGCTCTACCCTTAGGGCAGGGGAATACTGAAGCTTTCTTT.

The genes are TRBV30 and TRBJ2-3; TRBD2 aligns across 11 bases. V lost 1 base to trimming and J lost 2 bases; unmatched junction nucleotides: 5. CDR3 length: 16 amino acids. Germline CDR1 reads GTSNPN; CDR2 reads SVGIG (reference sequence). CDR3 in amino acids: CAWSAGLAGYTDTQYF. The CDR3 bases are TGTGCCTGGAGTGCAGGACTAGCGGGTTACACAGATACGCAGTATTTT.

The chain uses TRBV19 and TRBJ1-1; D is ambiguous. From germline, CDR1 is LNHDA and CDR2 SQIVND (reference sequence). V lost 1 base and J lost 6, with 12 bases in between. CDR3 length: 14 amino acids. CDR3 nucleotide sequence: TGTGCCAGTAGTATAGTTGGGGTCATGGCTGAAGCTTTCTTT. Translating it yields CASSIVGVMAEAFF.

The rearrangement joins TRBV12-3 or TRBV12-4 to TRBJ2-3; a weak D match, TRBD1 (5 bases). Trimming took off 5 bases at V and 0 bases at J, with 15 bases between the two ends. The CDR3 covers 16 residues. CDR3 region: CASSPPSGASTDTQYF. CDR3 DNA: TGTGCCAGCAGTCCCCCCTCTGGGGCTAGCACAGATACGCAGTATTTT.

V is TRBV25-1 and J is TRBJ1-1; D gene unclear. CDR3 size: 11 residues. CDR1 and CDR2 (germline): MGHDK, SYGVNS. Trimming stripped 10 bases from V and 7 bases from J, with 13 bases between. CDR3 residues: CATLGRGEAFF. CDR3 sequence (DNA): TGTGCCACCCTAGGACGCGGTGAAGCTTTCTTT.

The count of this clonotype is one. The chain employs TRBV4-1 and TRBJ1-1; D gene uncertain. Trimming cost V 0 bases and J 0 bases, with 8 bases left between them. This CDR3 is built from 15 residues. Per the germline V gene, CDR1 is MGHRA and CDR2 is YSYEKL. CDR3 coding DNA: TGCGCCAGCAGCCAAGAGAGCGGAATGAACACTGAAGCTTTCTTT. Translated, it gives CASSQESGMNTEAFF.

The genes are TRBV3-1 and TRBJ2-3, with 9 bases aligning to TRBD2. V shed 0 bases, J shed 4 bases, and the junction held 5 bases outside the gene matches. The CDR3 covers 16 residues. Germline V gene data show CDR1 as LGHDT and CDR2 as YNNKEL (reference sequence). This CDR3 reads CASSQEAGGLSDTQYF. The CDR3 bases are TGTGCCAGCAGCCAAGAGGCGGGGGGGCTTTCAGATACGCAGTATTTT.

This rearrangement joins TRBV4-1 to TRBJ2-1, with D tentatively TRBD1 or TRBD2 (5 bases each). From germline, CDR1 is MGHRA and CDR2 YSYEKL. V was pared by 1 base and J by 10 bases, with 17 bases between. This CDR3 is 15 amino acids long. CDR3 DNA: TGCGCCAGCAGCCAAGCGGGGACGTCTGTCTACGAGCAGTTCTTC. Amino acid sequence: CASSQAGTSVYEQFF.